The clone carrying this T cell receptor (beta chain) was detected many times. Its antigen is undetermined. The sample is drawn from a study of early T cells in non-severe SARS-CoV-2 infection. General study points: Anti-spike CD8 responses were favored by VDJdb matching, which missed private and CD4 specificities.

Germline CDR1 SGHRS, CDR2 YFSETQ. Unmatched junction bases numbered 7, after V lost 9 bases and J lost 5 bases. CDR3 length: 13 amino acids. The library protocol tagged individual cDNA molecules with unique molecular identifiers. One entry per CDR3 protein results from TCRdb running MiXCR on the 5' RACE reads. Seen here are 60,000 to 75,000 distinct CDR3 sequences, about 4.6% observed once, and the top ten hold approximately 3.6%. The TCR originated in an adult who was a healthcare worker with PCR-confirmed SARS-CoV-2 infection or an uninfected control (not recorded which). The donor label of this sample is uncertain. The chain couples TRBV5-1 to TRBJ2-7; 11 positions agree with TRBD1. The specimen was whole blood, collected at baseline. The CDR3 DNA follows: TGCGCCACCTCGTGGACAGGGGGCAACGAGCAGTACTTC. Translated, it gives CATSWTGGNEQYF.